This T cell receptor beta chain came from a study of cytomegalovirus exposure and HLA in healthy donors. General study results and limits: An analysis was carried out at a later point. It showed that HLA-associated TCR beta chains were more clonally expanded than equally common non-associated chains. Earlier analysis yielded a pattern in which most TCR beta V segments were productive about 90% or about 30% of the time.

A word on this clone: The antigen remains undetermined.

The PCR made use of 60 Vbeta and 13 Jbeta primers. Only in-frame clones appear in the TCRdb table, and some are missing; sequencing was by immunoSEQ multiplex PCR. The table has about 91,000 clones, 85% to 90% seen once; the top ten hold 2.3%. The germline gives CDR1 KGHSH, CDR2 LQKENI. The CDR3 consists of 15 residues. This chain joins TRBV18 and TRBJ2-5, with 9 bases identical to TRBD1. The DNA matches TRBJ2-7 better at its end, which makes the J call doubtful. Sequenced material: PBMCs. The clonotype comes from a man between 18 and 35 years old in good health and CMV-seronegative. The CDR3: CASSPLDTGGNEQYF. The CDR3 region has the DNA TGTGCCAGCTCACCTCTTGATACAGGGGGCAACGAGCAGTACTTC.